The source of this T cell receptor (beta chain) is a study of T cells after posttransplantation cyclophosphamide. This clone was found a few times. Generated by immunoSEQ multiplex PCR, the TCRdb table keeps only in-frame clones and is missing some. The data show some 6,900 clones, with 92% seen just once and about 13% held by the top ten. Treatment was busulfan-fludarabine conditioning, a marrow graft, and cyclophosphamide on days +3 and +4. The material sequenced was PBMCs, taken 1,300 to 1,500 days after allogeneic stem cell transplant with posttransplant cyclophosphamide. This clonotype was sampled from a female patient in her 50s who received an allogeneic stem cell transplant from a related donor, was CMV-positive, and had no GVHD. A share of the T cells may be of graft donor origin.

CDR3 nucleotide sequence: TGTGCCGGCACCACAGGGGTCGGAAACACCATATATTTT. It translates to CAGTTGVGNTIYF. The chain combines TRBV18 with TRBJ1-3, with 7 bases lining up with TRBD1. This CDR3 region has 13 residues. CDR1 is KGHSH, CDR2 LQKENI, per germline. Germline trimming cut 11 bases from V and 4 bases from J; bases unmatched to any gene: 8.